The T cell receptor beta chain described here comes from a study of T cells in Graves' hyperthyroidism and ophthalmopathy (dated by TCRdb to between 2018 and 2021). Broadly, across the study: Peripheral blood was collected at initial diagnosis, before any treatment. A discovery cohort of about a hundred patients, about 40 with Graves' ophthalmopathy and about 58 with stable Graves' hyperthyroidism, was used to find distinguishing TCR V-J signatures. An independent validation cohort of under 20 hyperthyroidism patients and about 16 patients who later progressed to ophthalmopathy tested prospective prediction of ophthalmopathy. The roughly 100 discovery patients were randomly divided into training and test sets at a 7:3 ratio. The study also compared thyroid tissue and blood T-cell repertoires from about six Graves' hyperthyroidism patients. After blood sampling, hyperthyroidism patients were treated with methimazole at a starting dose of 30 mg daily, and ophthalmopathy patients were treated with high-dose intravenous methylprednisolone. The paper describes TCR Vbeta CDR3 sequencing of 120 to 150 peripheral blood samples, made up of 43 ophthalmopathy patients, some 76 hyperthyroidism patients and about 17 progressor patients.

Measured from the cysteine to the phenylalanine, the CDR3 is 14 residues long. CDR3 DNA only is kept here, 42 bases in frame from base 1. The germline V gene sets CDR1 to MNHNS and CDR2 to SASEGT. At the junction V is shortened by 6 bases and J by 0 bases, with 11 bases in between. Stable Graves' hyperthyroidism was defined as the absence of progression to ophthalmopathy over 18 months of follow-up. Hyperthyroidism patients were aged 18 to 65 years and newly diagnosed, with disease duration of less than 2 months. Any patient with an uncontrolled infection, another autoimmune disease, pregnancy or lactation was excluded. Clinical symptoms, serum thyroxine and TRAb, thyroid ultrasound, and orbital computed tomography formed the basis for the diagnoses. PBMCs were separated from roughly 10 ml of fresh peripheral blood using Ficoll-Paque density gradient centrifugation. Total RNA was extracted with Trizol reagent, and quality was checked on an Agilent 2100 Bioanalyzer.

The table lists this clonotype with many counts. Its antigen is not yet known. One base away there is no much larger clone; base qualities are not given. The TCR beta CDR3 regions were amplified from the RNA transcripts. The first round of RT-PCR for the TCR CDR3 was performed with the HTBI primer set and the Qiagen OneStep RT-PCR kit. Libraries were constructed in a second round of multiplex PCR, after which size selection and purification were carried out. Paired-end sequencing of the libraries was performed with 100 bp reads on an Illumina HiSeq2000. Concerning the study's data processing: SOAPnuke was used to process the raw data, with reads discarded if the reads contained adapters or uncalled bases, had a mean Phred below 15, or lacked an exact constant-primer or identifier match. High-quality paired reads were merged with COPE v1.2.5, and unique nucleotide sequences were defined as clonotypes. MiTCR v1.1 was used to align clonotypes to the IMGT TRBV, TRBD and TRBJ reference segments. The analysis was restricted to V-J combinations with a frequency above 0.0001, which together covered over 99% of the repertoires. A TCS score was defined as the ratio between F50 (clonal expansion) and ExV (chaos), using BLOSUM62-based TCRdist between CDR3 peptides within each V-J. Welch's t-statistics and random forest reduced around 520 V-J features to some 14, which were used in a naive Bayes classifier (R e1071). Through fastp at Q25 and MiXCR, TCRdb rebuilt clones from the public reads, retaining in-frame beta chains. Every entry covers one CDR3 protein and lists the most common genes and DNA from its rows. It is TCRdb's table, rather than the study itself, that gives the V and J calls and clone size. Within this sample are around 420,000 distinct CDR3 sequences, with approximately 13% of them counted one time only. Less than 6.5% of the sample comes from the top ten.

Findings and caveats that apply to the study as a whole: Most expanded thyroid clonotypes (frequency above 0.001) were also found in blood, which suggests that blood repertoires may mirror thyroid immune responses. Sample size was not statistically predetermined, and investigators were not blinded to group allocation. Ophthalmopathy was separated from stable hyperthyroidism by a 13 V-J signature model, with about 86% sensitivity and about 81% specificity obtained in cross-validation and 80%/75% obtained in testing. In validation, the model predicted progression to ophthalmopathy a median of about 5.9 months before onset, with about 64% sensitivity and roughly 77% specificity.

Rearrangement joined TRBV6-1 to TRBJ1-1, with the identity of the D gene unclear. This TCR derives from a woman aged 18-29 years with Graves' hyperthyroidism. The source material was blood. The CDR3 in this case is CASRETDLNTEAFF. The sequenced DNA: TGTGCCAGCAGGGAGACGGACTTGAACACTGAAGCTTTCTTT.